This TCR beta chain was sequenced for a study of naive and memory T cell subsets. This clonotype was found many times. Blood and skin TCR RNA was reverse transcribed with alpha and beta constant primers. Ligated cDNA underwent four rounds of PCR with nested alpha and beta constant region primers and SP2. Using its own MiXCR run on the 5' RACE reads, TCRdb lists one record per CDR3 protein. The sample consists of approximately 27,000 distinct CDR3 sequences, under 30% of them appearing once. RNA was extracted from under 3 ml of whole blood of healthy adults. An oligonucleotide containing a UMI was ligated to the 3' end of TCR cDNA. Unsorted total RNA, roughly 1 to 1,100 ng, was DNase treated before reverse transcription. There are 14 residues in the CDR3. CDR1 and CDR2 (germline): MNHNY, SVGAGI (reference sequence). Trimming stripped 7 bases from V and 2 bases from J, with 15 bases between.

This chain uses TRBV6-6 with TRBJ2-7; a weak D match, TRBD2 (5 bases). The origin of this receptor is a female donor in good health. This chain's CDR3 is CASTLDGETYEQYF. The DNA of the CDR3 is TGTGCCAGCACCTTGGACGGGGAGACCTACGAGCAGTACTTC.